The rows below give T cell receptor beta chains drawn from one sample of a study of T cells in Graves' hyperthyroidism and ophthalmopathy. TCRdb processed the multiplex PCR reads anew with MiXCR; each CDR3 protein has one entry. In the table there are a few hundred thousand distinct CDR3 sequences, approximately 14% of which are singletons. Sequencing was done on a sample of blood. The receptor source for this set is a woman under 30 with Graves' hyperthyroidism that later progressed to Graves' ophthalmopathy. The CDR3 runs from the conserved cysteine through the conserved F or W. The D gene is left open where the match is weak. Some rows mark clone size as missing; the rest say once, few, many or name a class of expanded clone.

J	D	size	V	DNA	CDR3
TRBJ2-3	TRBD1	.	TRBV15	TGTGCCACCAGCTTACGACAGGGTGGCACAGATACGCAGTATTTT	CATSLRQGGTDTQYF
TRBJ2-7	TRBD1	many	TRBV11-1	TGTGCCAGCAGCATGGACAGGGGACTCTACGAGCAGTACTTC	CASSMDRGLYEQYF
TRBJ2-7	.	many	TRBV2	TGTGCCAGCACTGACGCACCCTTCTACGAGCAGTACTTC	CASTDAPFYEQYF
TRBJ1-5	.	many	TRBV20-1	TGCAGTGCTAGCGTCAGTCAAGGGATCGCCAGTCAGCCCCAGCATTTT	CSASVSQGIASQPQHF
TRBJ2-2	.	.	TRBV27	TGTGCCAGCAGTTCCAACGACGGAGTAAACACCGGGGAGCTGTTTTTT	CASSSNDGVNTGELFF
TRBJ2-5	.	many	TRBV5-6	TGTGCCAGCAGCTTTTCTGAGACCCAGTACTTC	CASSFSETQYF
TRBJ2-3	TRBD2	few	TRBV7-2	TGTGCCAGCAGCTTGGGACTAGCGGGAGAAATAACAGATACGCAGTATTTT	CASSLGLAGEITDTQYF
TRBJ2-1	TRBD2	.	TRBV28	TGTGCCAGCAGTTCCGAACCACAGGGGTCTGAATGGACTAGCGGGAGGGCCCCCTACAATGAGCAGTTCTTC	CASSSEPQGSEWTSGRAPYNEQFF
TRBJ2-2	.	many	TRBV20-1	TGCAGTGCTACATCCGGGAAGAGAGTTACCGGGGAGCTGTTTTTT	CSATSGKRVTGELFF
TRBJ1-2	.	many	TRBV6-2/TRBV6-3	TGTGCCAGCAGTGGACGTGGACAGCCGAACTATGGCTACACCTTC	CASSGRGQPNYGYTF
TRBJ2-3	.	few	TRBV6-1	TGTGCCAGCAGTGAAGGGAGGGGGTTCCTTACGCAGTATTTT	CASSEGRGFLTQYF
TRBJ2-7	TRBD2	few	TRBV6-2/TRBV6-3	TGTGCCAGCAGACCAGCGGGAGAAAGCTACGAGCAGTACTTC	CASRPAGESYEQYF
TRBJ2-5	TRBD2	many	TRBV18	TGTGCCAGCTCACCAATCCCCGGACTAGCGGGAGGGCAAGAGACCCAGTACTTC	CASSPIPGLAGGQETQYF
TRBJ1-6	.	few	TRBV11-2	TGTGCCAGCAGCTTTACGACTACCCTCGTTTCACCCCTCCACTTT	CASSFTTTLVSPLHF
TRBJ2-7	TRBD2	few	TRBV2	TGTGCCAGCAGGGGGACTAGCGCCTACGGGCAGTACTTC	CASRGTSAYGQYF
TRBJ2-2	TRBD2	.	TRBV5-1	TGCGCCAGCAGCCAGCGGGAGAGCACCGGGGAGCTGTTTTTT	CASSQRESTGELFF
TRBJ2-1	.	.	TRBV18	TGTGCCAGCTCACCAGAGAACCCGGGAGTTGGGGGGAGTAGTGAGCAGTTCTTC	CASSPENPGVGGSSEQFF
TRBJ1-1	.	many	TRBV12-3/TRBV12-4	TGTGCCAGCAGTTTTGGGGGAGAAGCTTTCTTT	CASSFGGEAFF
TRBJ2-7	.	many	TRBV3-1	TGTGCCAGCAGCCAAGTTAGCGACGAGCAGTACTTC	CASSQVSDEQYF
TRBJ1-1	.	many	TRBV20-1	TGCAGTGCCCCCGCCAGGTATGAAGCTTTCTTT	CSAPARYEAFF
TRBJ2-6	.	.	TRBV6-1	TGTGCCAGCGGAAAGGTTTCTGGGGCCAACGTCCTGACTTTC	CASGKVSGANVLTF
TRBJ1-5	.	.	TRBV6-5	TGTGCCAGCAGTTACTCAGGGGCTCCCAATCAGCCCCAGCATTTT	CASSYSGAPNQPQHF
TRBJ2-3	TRBD2	.	TRBV20-1	TGCAGTGCTAGCCTTGCACTAGCGGGATTCGATACGCAGTATTTT	CSASLALAGFDTQYF
TRBJ2-1	.	many	TRBV13	TGTGCCAGCAGCTTAAGGATTTCGGAGAATGAGCAGTTCTTC	CASSLRISENEQFF
TRBJ1-5	TRBD1	few	TRBV20-1	TGCAGTGCCTATGATGGGGCAGGGGGCTTTTATAGCAATCAGCCCCAGCATTTT	CSAYDGAGGFYSNQPQHF
TRBJ2-3	TRBD1	many	TRBV24-1	TGTGCCACCGGGACAGGCACAGATACGCAGTATTTT	CATGTGTDTQYF
TRBJ2-5	TRBD2	many	TRBV20-1	TGCAGTGCTAGAGATCTGCTAGCGGGAGATGGGGAGACCCAGTACTTC	CSARDLLAGDGETQYF
TRBJ2-5	.	.	TRBV4-1	TGCGCCAGCAGGCCTAGCATTTTAGGCCCCCAAGAGACCCAGTACTTC	CASRPSILGPQETQYF
TRBJ1-2	.	few	TRBV5-5	TGTGCCAGCAGCTTGGGGAGGGGCCCCAGGCAAACTAACTATGGCTACACCTTC	CASSLGRGPRQTNYGYTF
TRBJ2-1	.	many	TRBV6-2/TRBV6-3	TGTGCCAGCAGGGAGAGGAATGAGCAGTTCTTC	CASRERNEQFF
TRBJ1-1	.	.	TRBV6-1	TGTGCCAGCAGTGAAGCAGGGGGTGGCACTGAAGCTTTCTTT	CASSEAGGGTEAFF
TRBJ2-6	TRBD1	many	TRBV27	TGTGCCAGCAGTGGGGCAGGGGGTTCTGGGGCCAACGTCCTGACTTTC	CASSGAGGSGANVLTF
TRBJ2-2	.	many	TRBV4-2	TGTGCCAGCAGCCAAGAATCGGGGTCCACCGGGGAGCTGTTTTTT	CASSQESGSTGELFF